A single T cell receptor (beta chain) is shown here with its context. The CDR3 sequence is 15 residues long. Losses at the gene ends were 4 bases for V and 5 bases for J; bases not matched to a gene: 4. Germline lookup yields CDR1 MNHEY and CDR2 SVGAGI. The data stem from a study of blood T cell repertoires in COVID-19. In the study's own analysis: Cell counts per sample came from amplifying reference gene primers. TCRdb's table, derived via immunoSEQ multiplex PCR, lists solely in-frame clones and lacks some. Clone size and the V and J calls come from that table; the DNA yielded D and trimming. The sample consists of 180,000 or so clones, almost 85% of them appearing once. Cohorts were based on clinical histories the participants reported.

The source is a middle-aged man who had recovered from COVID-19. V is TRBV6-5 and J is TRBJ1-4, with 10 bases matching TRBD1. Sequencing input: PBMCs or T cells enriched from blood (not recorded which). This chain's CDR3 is CASSSGQGENEKLFF. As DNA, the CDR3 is TGTGCCAGCAGTTCCGGACAGGGGGAAAATGAAAAACTGTTTTTT.